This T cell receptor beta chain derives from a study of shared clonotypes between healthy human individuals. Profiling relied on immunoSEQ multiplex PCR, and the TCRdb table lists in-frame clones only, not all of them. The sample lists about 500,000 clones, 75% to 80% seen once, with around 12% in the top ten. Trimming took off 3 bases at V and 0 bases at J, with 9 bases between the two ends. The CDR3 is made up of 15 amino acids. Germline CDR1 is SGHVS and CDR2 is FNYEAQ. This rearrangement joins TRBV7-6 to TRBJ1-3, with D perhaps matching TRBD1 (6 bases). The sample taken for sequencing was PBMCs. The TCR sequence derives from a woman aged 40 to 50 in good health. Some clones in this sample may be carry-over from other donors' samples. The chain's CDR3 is CASSFQGISGNTIYF. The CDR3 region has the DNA TGTGCCAGCAGCTTCCAGGGGATCTCTGGAAACACCATATATTTT.